The next 30 T cell receptor beta chains were all read from a single sample in a study of blood T cell repertoires in COVID-19. Here immunoSEQ multiplex PCR was the method, and the copy in TCRdb shows in-frame clones only, minus some. This sample has 70,000 or so clones, with 90% found just once. The source material was peripheral blood. These receptors originate from a human donor in a cohort sampled during active COVID-19.

The rearrangement links TRBV6-1 to TRBJ1-1; the D gene is possibly TRBD1 (6 bases). Germline V gives CDR1 MNHNS, CDR2 SASEGT. V was shortened by 3 bases and J by 4 bases, with 15 bases between the two germline ends. The CDR3 runs to 15 residues. CDR3 protein: CASSDFSQGSTEAFF. CDR3 bases: TGTGCCAGCAGTGATTTTTCACAGGGAAGCACTGAAGCTTTCTTT.

This sequence joins TRBV7-8 and TRBJ2-5, with a weak D call TRBD1 (5 bases). The CDR3 has 15 residues. Trimming took off 5 bases at V and 5 bases at J, with 18 bases between the two ends. Germline CDR1 SGHVS, CDR2 FQNEAQ. CDR3 sequence reads: CASSPLPQGRETQYF. The DNA for the CDR3 is TGTGCCAGCAGCCCACTACCTCAGGGTCGGGAGACCCAGTACTTC.

V gene TRBV19 combines with J gene TRBJ2-1; D possibly corresponds to TRBD2 (5 bases). From germline, CDR1 is LNHDA and CDR2 SQIVND (reference sequence). This CDR3 has 14 residues. Trimming removed 1 base at V and 10 bases at J, with 14 bases between. The CDR3 nucleotides read TGTGCCAGTAGTATAGGACCGCTGGGAGTGGAGCAGTTCTTC. Amino acids: CASSIGPLGVEQFF.

This clone came up a few times. CDR3: CASSISGLAGVGEQFF. In DNA form, the CDR3 reads TGTGCCAGCAGCATCTCGGGACTAGCGGGAGTGGGTGAGCAGTTCTTC. The chain uses TRBV7-2 and TRBJ2-1, with 14 bases that match TRBD2. CDR3 length: 16 amino acids. The J segment lost 9 bases and the V segment lost 5 bases, leaving 9 bases of the junction unmatched. Germline CDR1 and CDR2: SGHTA and FQGNSA.

This chain links TRBV18 with TRBJ2-1; D possibly corresponds to TRBD2 (6 bases). Per the germline V gene, CDR1 is KGHSH and CDR2 is LQKENI. V was cut by 6 bases and J by 5 bases, with 17 bases left in between. The CDR3 consists of 15 residues. For the CDR3, the DNA is TGTGCCAGCTCCGCCCTTAGCGGAGGTAACAATGAGCAGTTCTTC. This codes for CASSALSGGNNEQFF.

The genes are TRBV6-6 and TRBJ1-1; TRBD1 aligns across 7 bases. This CDR3 contains 13 residues. Losses at the gene ends were 7 bases for V and 7 bases for J; bases not matched to a gene: 9. Germline values: CDR1 MNHNY, CDR2 SVGAGI (reference sequence). CDR3 DNA: TGTGCCAGCACCCTTACCCGGGACAGTGAAGCTTTCTTT. This codes for CASTLTRDSEAFF.

The J gene is TRBJ2-7, the V gene TRBV28; maybe TRBD2 (6 bases). There are 14 residues in the CDR3. In germline, CDR1 is MDHEN, CDR2 SYDVKM. The V gene lost 6 bases and the J gene lost 1 base, with 13 bases spanning the gap. CDR3 nucleotides: TGTGCCAGCAGCCGACAAGGGACTTCCTACGAGCAGTACTTC. This translates into CASSRQGTSYEQYF.

V usage is TRBV5-1 and J usage is TRBJ2-5; a weak D match, TRBD1 (9 bases). This CDR3 is 16 amino acids long. The germline V and J ends were trimmed by 0 bases and 5 bases, with 17 bases remaining between them. Per germline, CDR1 SGHRS and CDR2 YFSETQ. CDR3 coding DNA: TGCGCCAGCAGCTTGGGGGGACAGGGACTAGGCGAGACCCAGTACTTC. This encodes CASSLGGQGLGETQYF.

The chain employs TRBV27 and TRBJ2-6, with TRBD1 identical over 10 bases. The J segment lost 13 bases and the V segment lost 5 bases, leaving 5 bases of the junction unmatched. CDR1 and CDR2 (germline): MNHEY, SMNVEV (reference sequence). The CDR3 spans 13 residues. CDR3 DNA: TGTGCCAGCAGTCCCGGGACAGGGGTGGTCCTGACTTTC. Residues: CASSPGTGVVLTF. Complete variable domain (other parts from reference TRBV27 and TRBJ2-6): EAQVTQNPRYLITVTGKKLTVTCSQNMNHEYMSWYRQDPGLGLRQIYYSMNVEVTDKGDVPEGYKVSRKEKRNFPLILESPSPNQTSLYFCASSPGTGVVLTFGAGSRLTVL.

J is TRBJ1-1 and V is TRBV7-9; possibly TRBD1 for D (5 bases). Germline V gene lookup returns CDR1 SEHNR and CDR2 FQNEAQ (reference sequence). V was shortened by 5 bases and J by 0 bases, with 7 bases between the two germline ends. The CDR3 has 13 amino acids. The CDR3 sequence is CASSGQVNTEAFF. In DNA form, the CDR3 reads TGTGCCAGCAGCGGACAAGTGAACACTGAAGCTTTCTTT.

The chain is built from TRBV5-8 and TRBJ2-3; D gene unclear. Germline CDR1 and CDR2: SGHTS and YDEGEE. This CDR3 contains 14 residues. Trimming left V 0 bases short and J 7 bases short, with 12 bases between. This chain's CDR3 is CASSLAELPHTQYF. The DNA of the CDR3 is TGTGCCAGCAGCTTGGCGGAGCTTCCGCATACGCAGTATTTT.

This chain connects TRBV5-1 to TRBJ2-3; D not certain. The CDR3 covers 13 residues. With 3 bases removed from V and 2 bases from J, the gap between germline ends came to 7 bases. The germline V gene encodes CDR1 SGHRS and CDR2 YFSETQ. CDR3 nucleotides: TGCGCCAGCAGCTCGGCGGTCACAGATACGCAGTATTTT. This codes for CASSSAVTDTQYF.

The chain is built from TRBV28 and TRBJ1-1; TRBD1 matches at 7 bases. This CDR3 contains 15 residues. The V segment lost 6 bases and the J segment 2 bases; nucleotides outside the gene matches: 9. Per the germline V gene, CDR1 is MDHEN and CDR2 is SYDVKM. DNA of the CDR3: TGTGCCAGCAGATTGCCCGACAGGGTAAACACTGAAGCTTTCTTT. It is translated as CASRLPDRVNTEAFF.

The chain combines TRBV28 with TRBJ2-7, with D unresolved. V dropped 8 bases and J dropped 2 bases, with 10 bases sitting between them. CDR1 MDHEN and CDR2 SYDVKM come from the germline V gene. This CDR3 comprises 12 residues. The CDR3, as DNA: TGTGCCAGCGGCTCAGGTCCCTACGAGCAGTACTTC. This encodes CASGSGPYEQYF. Supplemented by reference TRBV28 and TRBJ2-7, the full variable domain reads DVKVTQSSRYLVKRTGEKVFLECVQDMDHENMFWYRQDPGLGLRLIYFSYDVKMKEKGDIPEGYSVSREKKERFSLILESASTNQTSMYLCASGSGPYEQYFGPGTRLTVT.

This clone was detected once. V and J are TRBV15 and TRBJ2-3, with 8 bases fitting TRBD2. Germline V lookup: CDR1 LNHNV, CDR2 YYDKDF (reference sequence). The CDR3 length is 16 residues. Losses at the gene ends were 0 bases for V and 4 bases for J; bases not matched to a gene: 6. The chain's CDR3 is CATSRDTSGSADTQYF. The CDR3 DNA is TGTGCCACCAGCAGAGATACCAGCGGGAGCGCAGATACGCAGTATTTT.

This clone was detected a few times. The chain uses TRBV27 and TRBJ2-1; 7 bases are a match to TRBD2. This CDR3 has 15 residues. Trimming at V came to 1 base and at J to 7 bases, leaving 7 bases not matched to a gene. Germline V gives CDR1 MNHEY, CDR2 SMNVEV (reference sequence). The CDR3 here is CASSLFAGAGNEQFF. CDR3 sequence (DNA): TGTGCCAGCAGTTTATTCGCGGGAGCGGGGAATGAGCAGTTCTTC.

The chain combines TRBV7-9 with TRBJ1-3, with 9 bases identical to TRBD1. J lost 0 bases, V lost 3 bases, and 0 bases had no gene match. The germline gives CDR1 SEHNR, CDR2 FQNEAQ (reference sequence). This CDR3 comprises 15 residues. DNA for the CDR3: TGTGCCAGCAGCTTGGGACAGGGCTCTGGAAACACCATATATTTT. It encodes CASSLGQGSGNTIYF.

The chain employs TRBV7-8 and TRBJ2-7, with TRBD1 identical over 7 bases. The V segment lost 5 bases and the J segment 3 bases; nucleotides outside the gene matches: 10. This CDR3 contains 15 residues. The germline V gene encodes CDR1 SGHVS and CDR2 FQNEAQ. CDR3 in DNA: TGTGCCAGCAGCAATTACAGGGGACCAGACTACGAGCAGTACTTC. This gives the protein CASSNYRGPDYEQYF.

J is TRBJ2-7 and V is TRBV5-5, with D perhaps TRBD1 (6 bases). Per germline, CDR1 SGHKS and CDR2 YYEKEE (reference sequence). This CDR3 spans 14 amino acids. Between the trimmed V and J ends, which lost 0 bases and 2 bases, there was a span of 9 bases. The CDR3 loop reads CASSLGTATYEQYF. CDR3 coding DNA: TGTGCCAGCAGCTTGGGGACAGCGACCTACGAGCAGTACTTC. The complete variable domain, with remaining parts taken from reference TRBV5-5 and TRBJ2-7, reads DAGVTQSPTHLIKTRGQQVTLRCSPISGHKSVSWYQQVLGQGPQFIFQYYEKEERGRGNFPDRFSARQFPNYSSELNVNALLLGDSALYLCASSLGTATYEQYFGPGTRLTVT.

The rearrangement uses TRBV5-3 and TRBJ1-5; possible D gene TRBD1, 6 bases. TRBV5-3 is an ORF; its function is uncertain. The germline V and J ends were trimmed by 7 bases and 5 bases, with 16 bases remaining between them. The CDR3 runs 14 residues. CDR3 nucleotides: TGTGCCAGAGCCTCGGGGGGGGGCTATCAGCCCCAGCATTTT. Translating it yields CARASGGGYQPQHF.

This clone has a handful of counts. The chain carries TRBV19 and TRBJ1-5; possibly TRBD1 for D (5 bases). V was pared by 4 bases and J by 4 bases, with 14 bases between. The CDR3 totals 15 residues. Looked up from germline, CDR1 is LNHDA and CDR2 is SQIVND (reference sequence). CDR3 nucleotides: TGTGCCAGTAGTACCATGGGGGGGTGGAATCAGCCCCAGCATTTT. This encodes CASSTMGGWNQPQHF.

V and J are TRBV7-2 and TRBJ2-1, with 13 bases that match TRBD2. Trimming cost V 8 bases and J 0 bases; bases outside gene matches: 1. Per the germline V gene, CDR1 is SGHTA and CDR2 is FQGNSA. This CDR3 has 15 residues. DNA for the CDR3: TGTGCCAGCCGGACTAGCGGGAGCTCCTACAATGAGCAGTTCTTC. Protein: CASRTSGSSYNEQFF.

The chain links TRBV13 to TRBJ2-7; a weak D match, TRBD1 (5 bases). The germline gives CDR1 PRHDT, CDR2 FYEKMQ (reference sequence). The CDR3 has 14 residues. V lost 4 bases to trimming and J lost 3 bases, with 13 bases between them. In nucleotides, the CDR3 is TGTGCCAGCAGCTACGCGCAGGGAATCTACGAGCAGTACTTC. Translation gives CASSYAQGIYEQYF.

This clone was recorded once. This chain's CDR3 is CASSHNEKLFF. CDR3 nucleotides: TGTGCCAGCAGTCATAATGAAAAACTGTTTTTT. The gene calls are TRBV6-5 and TRBJ1-4; D is unclear. The CDR3 length is 11 residues. In germline, CDR1 is MNHEY, CDR2 SVGAGI. V lost 5 bases, J lost 4 bases, and 2 bases lay in between.

The rearrangement joins TRBV7-3 to TRBJ2-1; D is ambiguous. The CDR3 loop spans 13 amino acids. Germline V CDR1 and CDR2: SGHTA, FQGTGA. Trimming stripped 0 bases from V and 4 bases from J, with 4 bases between. The CDR3 protein is CASSLTRYNEQFF. CDR3 coding DNA: TGTGCCAGCAGCTTAACTCGTTACAATGAGCAGTTCTTC.

The V call is TRBV6-2 or TRBV6-3, the J call TRBJ1-6; TRBD1 agrees at 12 bases. J lost 13 bases, V lost 6 bases, and 10 bases had no gene match. The CDR3 is made up of 15 amino acids. Germline V gives CDR1 MNHEY, CDR2 SVGEGT. The CDR3 here is CASSPGTGGASPLHF. The CDR3 DNA reads TGTGCCAGCAGCCCCGGGACAGGGGGCGCATCGCCCCTCCACTTT.

This rearrangement joins TRBV6-5 to TRBJ2-3, with D unclear. CDR3 size: 15 residues. CDR1 and CDR2 from the germline V gene are MNHEY and SVGAGI. V was pared by 2 bases and J by 0 bases, with 9 bases between. The chain's CDR3 is CASSYGRISTDTQYF. The CDR3 region has the DNA TGTGCCAGCAGTTACGGGCGTATTAGCACAGATACGCAGTATTTT.

To note about this clone: Other DNA sequences within the sample encode an identical CDR3. The chain has TRBV4-3 and TRBJ1-5; D perhaps matches TRBD1 (5 bases). Trimming stripped 0 bases from V and 2 bases from J, with 11 bases between. The CDR3 loop spans 16 amino acids. From germline, CDR1 is LGHNA and CDR2 YSLEER. CDR3 region: CASSQDLRGGNQPQHF. For the CDR3, the DNA is TGCGCCAGCAGCCAAGATCTTCGGGGGGGCAATCAGCCCCAGCATTTT.

The chain is built from TRBV5-1 and TRBJ1-4, with D possibly being TRBD1 (5 bases). Per the germline V gene, CDR1 is SGHRS and CDR2 is YFSETQ. The CDR3 covers 15 residues. V lost 4 bases and J 3 bases, leaving 13 bases between the germline ends. The CDR3 bases are TGCGCCAGCAGCGGAACAGGTTTGGCTAATGAAAAACTGTTTTTT. Residues: CASSGTGLANEKLFF.

For the CDR3, the DNA is TGTGCCAGCAGTGAAGAAGTGGCTAGTTCCCAGTTCTTC. Translation: CASSEEVASSQFF. V gene TRBV2 combines with J gene TRBJ2-1; no clear D. The CDR3 sequence is 13 residues long. The ends were cut back, 1 base at V and 13 bases at J, with 14 bases in the middle. Germline CDR1 SNHLY, CDR2 FYNNEI.